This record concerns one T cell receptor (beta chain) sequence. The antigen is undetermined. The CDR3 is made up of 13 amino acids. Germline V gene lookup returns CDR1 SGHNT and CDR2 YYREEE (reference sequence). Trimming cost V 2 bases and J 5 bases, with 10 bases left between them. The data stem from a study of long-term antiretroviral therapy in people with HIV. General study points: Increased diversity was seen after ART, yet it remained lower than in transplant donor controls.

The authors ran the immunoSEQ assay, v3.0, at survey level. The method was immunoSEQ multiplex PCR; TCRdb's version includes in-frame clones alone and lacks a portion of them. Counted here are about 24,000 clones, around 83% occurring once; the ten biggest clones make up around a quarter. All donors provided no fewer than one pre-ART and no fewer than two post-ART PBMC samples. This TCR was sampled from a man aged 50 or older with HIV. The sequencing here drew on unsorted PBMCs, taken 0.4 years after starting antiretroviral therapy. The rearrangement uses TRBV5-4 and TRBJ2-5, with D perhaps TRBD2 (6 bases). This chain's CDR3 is CASSLSDYETQYF. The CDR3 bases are TGTGCCAGCAGCTTATCGGACTATGAGACCCAGTACTTC.